The T cell receptor beta chain described here comes from a study of PD-1 blockade in classical Hodgkin lymphoma. For the study at large: A 3 mg/kg intravenous dose of nivolumab was received by patients every 2 weeks.

The repertoire was sequenced with immunoSEQ multiplex PCR; TCRdb's copy has only in-frame clones and lacks some. Of approximately 28,000 clones in the sample, more than 60% are singletons; the top ten hold over 2%. General study results and limits: A significant rise in TCR diversity by C4D1 was seen for CD4+ but not CD8+ cells. It was reported that newly diagnosed patients had less baseline TCR diversity than healthy donors. Patients with a complete response exhibited baseline diversity comparable to newly diagnosed patients.

Every patient had relapsed following autologous stem cell transplantation, and cohorts differed in brentuximab vedotin exposure. Researchers used magnetic negative selection to pull out pure CD4+ T cells from thawed PBMCs. Remarks on this clone: As yet, its antigen is unknown.

The CDR3 runs 16 residues. Between the trimmed V and J ends, which lost 5 bases and 1 base, there was a span of 15 bases. CDR1 and CDR2 from the germline V gene are MNHEY and SMNVEV (reference sequence). The chain uses TRBV27 and TRBJ1-5; D not certain. Sequencing was performed on CD4+ T cells from blood, taken at baseline. The source of this sequence is a human donor with classical Hodgkin lymphoma. CDR3 nucleotides: TGTGCCAGCAGTGGGCTCGCTGGGTACAGCAATCAGCCCCAGCATTTT. Its protein product is CASSGLAGYSNQPQHF.